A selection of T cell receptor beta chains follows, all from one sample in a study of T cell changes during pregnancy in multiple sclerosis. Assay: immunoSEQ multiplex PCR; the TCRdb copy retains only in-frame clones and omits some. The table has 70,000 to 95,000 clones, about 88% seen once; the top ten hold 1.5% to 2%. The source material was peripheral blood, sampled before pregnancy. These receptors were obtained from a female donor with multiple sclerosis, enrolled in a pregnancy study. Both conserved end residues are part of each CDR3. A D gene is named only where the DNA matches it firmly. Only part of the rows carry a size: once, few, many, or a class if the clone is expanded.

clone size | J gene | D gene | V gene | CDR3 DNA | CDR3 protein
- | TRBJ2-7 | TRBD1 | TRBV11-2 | TGTGCCAGCAGCTTAGGACAGGGGAGCTCCTACGAGCAGTACTTC | CASSLGQGSSYEQYF
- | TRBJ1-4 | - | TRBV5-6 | TGTGCCAGCAGCTTATCGTGGGCACGGAATGAAAAACTGTTTTTT | CASSLSWARNEKLFF
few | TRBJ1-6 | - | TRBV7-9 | TGTGCCAGCAGCTTATTAAGGGGTTCACCCCTCCACTTT | CASSLLRGSPLHF
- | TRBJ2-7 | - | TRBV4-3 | TGCGCCAGCAGCCAACTTCATGCTAGGGGAGGTAGCGAGCAGTACTTC | CASSQLHARGGSEQYF
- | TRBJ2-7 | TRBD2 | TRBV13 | TGTGCCAGCAGCTCCTCAGTAGGACTAGCCCGCGAGCAGTACTTC | CASSSSVGLAREQYF
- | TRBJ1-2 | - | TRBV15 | TGTGCCACCAGTATGACAGAAGGGGGCTATGGCTACACCTTC | CATSMTEGGYGYTF
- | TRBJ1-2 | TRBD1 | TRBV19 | TGTGCCAGTGCTTCGACAGGGATCTCGTATGGCTACACCTTC | CASASTGISYGYTF
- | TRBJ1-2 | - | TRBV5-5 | TGTGCCAGCAGCTTGGGGCAGCGTTACTCCTATGGCTACACCTTC | CASSLGQRYSYGYTF
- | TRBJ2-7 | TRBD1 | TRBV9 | TGTGCCAGCGGTCGACAGGGCTACGAGCAGTACTTC | CASGRQGYEQYF
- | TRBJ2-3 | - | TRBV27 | TGTGCCAGCAGTTTGCGCGACAGCTCAGATACGCAGTATTTT | CASSLRDSSDTQYF